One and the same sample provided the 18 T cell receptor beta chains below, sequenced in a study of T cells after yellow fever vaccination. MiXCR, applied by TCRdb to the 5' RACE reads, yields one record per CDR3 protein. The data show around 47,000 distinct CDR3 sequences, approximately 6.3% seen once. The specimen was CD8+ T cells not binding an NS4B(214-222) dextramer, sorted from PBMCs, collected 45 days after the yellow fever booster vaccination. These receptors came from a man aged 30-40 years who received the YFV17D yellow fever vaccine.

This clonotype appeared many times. The CDR3 spells CASGDLGTGLEQYF. Here the CDR3 DNA reads TGTGCCAGCGGGGACCTCGGGACCGGCCTCGAGCAGTACTTC. This rearrangement joins TRBV6-1 to TRBJ2-7; either TRBD1 or TRBD2 may fit D (5 bases each). The CDR3 totals 14 residues. The V and J ends lost 8 bases and 6 bases respectively, with 20 bases between them. The germline V gene encodes CDR1 MNHNS and CDR2 SASEGT.

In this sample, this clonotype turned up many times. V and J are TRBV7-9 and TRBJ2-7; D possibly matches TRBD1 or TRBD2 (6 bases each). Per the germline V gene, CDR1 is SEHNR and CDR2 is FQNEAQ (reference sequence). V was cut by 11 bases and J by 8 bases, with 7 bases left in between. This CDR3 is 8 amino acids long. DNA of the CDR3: TGTGCCGGGGGGCAGCAGTACTTC. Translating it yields CAGGQQYF.

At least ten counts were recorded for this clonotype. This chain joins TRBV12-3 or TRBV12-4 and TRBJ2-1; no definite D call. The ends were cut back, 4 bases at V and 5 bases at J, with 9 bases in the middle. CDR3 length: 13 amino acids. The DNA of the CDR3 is TGTGCCAGCAGTTCAACAGACAACAATGAGCAGTTCTTC. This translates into CASSSTDNNEQFF.

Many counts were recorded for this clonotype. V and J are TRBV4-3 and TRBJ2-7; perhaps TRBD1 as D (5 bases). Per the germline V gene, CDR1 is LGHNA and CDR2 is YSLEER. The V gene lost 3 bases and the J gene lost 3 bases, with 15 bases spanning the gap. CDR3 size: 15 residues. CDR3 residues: CASSQHRTGFYEQYF. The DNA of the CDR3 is TGCGCCAGCAGCCAGCACAGGACCGGATTCTACGAGCAGTACTTC.

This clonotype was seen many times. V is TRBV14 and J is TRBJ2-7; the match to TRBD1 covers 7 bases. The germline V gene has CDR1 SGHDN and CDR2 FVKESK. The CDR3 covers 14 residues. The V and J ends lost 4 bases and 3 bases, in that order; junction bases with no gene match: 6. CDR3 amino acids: CASSLGQTRYEQYF. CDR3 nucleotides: TGTGCCAGCAGCCTGGGACAGACTCGCTACGAGCAGTACTTC.

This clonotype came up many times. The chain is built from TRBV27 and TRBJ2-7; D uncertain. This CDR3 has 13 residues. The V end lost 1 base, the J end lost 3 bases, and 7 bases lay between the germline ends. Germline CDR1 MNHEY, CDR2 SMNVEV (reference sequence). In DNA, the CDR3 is TGTGCCAGCAGTTTATTGGTAGACTACGAGCAGTACTTC. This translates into CASSLLVDYEQYF.

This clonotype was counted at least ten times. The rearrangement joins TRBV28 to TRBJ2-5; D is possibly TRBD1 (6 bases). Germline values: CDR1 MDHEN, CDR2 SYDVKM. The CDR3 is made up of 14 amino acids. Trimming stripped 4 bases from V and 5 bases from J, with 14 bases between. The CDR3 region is CASSYSQGWETQYF. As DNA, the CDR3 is TGTGCCAGCAGTTACTCACAGGGCTGGGAGACCCAGTACTTC.

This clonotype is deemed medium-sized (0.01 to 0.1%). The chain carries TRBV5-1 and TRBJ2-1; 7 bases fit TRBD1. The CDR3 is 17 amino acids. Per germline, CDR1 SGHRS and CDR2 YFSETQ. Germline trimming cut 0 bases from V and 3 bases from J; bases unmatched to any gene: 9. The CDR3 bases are TGCGCCAGCAGCTTGGATGCCCGGGACAGCTTCTACAATGAGCAGTTCTTC. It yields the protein CASSLDARDSFYNEQFF.

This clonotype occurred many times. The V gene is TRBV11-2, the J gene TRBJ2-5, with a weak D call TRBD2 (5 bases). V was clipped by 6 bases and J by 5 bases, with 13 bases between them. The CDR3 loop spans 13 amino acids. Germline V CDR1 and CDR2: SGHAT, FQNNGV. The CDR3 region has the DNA TGTGCCAGCAGTCGTGCGGGCTGGGAGACCCAGTACTTC. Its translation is CASSRAGWETQYF. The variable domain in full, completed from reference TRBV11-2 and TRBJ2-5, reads EAGVAQSPRYKIIEKRQSVAFWCNPISGHATLYWYQQILGQGPKLLIQFQNNGVVDDSQLPKDRFSAERLKGVDSTLKIQPAKLEDSAVYLCASSRAGWETQYFGPGTRLLVL.

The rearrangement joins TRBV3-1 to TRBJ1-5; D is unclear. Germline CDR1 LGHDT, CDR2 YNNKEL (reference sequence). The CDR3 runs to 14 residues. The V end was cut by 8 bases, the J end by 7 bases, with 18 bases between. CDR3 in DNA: TGTGCCAGCCAGTCGGTGGCTCTCTCGCAGCCCCAGCATTTT. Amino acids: CASQSVALSQPQHF.

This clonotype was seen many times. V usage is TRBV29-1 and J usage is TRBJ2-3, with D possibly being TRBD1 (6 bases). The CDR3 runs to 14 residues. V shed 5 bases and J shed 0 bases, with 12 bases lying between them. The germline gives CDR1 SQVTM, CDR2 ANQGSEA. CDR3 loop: CSVLWDMSTDTQYF. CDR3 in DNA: TGCAGCGTTCTTTGGGACATGAGCACAGATACGCAGTATTTT.

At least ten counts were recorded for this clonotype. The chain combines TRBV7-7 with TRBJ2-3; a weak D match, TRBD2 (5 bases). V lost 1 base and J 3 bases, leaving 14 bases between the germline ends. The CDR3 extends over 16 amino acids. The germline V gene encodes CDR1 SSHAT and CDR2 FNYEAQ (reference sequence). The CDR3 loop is CASSLGPGLQTDTQYF. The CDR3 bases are TGTGCCAGCAGCTTAGGTCCAGGACTCCAGACAGATACGCAGTATTTT.

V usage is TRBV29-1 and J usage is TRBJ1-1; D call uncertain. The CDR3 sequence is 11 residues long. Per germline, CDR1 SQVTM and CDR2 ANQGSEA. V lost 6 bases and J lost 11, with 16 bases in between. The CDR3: CSVEGTMAAFF. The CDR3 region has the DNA TGCAGCGTCGAGGGCACCATGGCGGCTTTCTTT. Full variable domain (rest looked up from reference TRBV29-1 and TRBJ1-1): SAVISQKPSRDICQRGTSLTIQCQVDSQVTMMFWYRQQPGQSLTLIATANQGSEATYESGFVIDKFPISRPNLTFSTLTVSNMSPEDSSIYLCSVEGTMAAFFGQGTRLTVV.

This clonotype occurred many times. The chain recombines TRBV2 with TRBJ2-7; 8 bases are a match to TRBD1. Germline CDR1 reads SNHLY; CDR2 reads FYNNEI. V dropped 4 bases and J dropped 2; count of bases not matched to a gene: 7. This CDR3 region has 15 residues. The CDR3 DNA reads TGTGCCAGCAGTGGGACAGGGAAAGATCCCTACGAGCAGTACTTC. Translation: CASSGTGKDPYEQYF. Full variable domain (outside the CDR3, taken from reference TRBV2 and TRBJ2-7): EPEVTQTPSHQVTQMGQEVILRCVPISNHLYFYWYRQILGQKVEFLVSFYNNEISEKSEIFDDQFSVERPDGSNFTLKIRSTKLEDSAMYFCASSGTGKDPYEQYFGPGTRLTVT.

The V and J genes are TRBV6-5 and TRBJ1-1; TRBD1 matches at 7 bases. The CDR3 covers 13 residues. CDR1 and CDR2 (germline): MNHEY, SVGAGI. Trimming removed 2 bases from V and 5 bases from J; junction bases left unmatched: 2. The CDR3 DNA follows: TGTGCCAGCAGTTACACAGGGGTTACTGAAGCTTTCTTT. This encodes CASSYTGVTEAFF.

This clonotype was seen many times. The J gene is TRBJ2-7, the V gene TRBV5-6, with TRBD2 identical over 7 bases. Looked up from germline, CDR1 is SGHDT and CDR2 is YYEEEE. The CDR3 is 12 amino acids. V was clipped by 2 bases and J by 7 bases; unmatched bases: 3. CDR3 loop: CASSFGGGEQYF. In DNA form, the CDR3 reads TGTGCCAGCAGCTTCGGCGGGGGTGAGCAGTACTTC.

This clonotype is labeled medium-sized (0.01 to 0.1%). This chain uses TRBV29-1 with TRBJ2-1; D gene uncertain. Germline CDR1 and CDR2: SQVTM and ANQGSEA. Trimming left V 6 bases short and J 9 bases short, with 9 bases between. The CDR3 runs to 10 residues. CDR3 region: CSVTVPEQFF. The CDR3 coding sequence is TGCAGCGTGACTGTCCCTGAGCAGTTCTTC.

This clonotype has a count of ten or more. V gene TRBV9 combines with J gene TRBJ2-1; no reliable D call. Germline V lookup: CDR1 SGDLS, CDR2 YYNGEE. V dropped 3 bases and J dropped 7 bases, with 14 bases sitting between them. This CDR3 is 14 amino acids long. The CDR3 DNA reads TGTGCCAGCAGCGCCCAGAGTGGTAAAAATGAGCAGTTCTTC. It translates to CASSAQSGKNEQFF. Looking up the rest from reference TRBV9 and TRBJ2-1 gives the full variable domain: DSGVTQTPKHLITATGQRVTLRCSPRSGDLSVYWYQQSLDQGLQFLIQYYNGEERAKGNILERFSAQQFPDLHSELNLSSLELGDSALYFCASSAQSGKNEQFFGPGTRLTVL.